The 25 T cell receptor beta chains given below trace back to one sample, sequenced in a study of blood T cell repertoires in COVID-19. Method: immunoSEQ multiplex PCR; TCRdb's copy keeps in-frame clones and lacks some. The sample has just over 250,000 clones; over 75% are singletons. What was sequenced was peripheral blood. The source of these receptors is a woman in her forties or fifties with acute or convalescent COVID-19.

The CDR3 loop is CASSVGGLRTEAFF. The CDR3 coding sequence is TGTGCCAGCAGCGTGGGAGGTCTGAGGACTGAAGCTTTCTTT. The chain joins TRBV9 to TRBJ1-1; D gene uncertain. The CDR3 is made up of 14 amino acids. CDR1 is SGDLS and CDR2 is YYNGEE in the germline V gene. Trimming pared 2 bases from V and 5 bases from J, leaving 13 bases between.

The V and J genes are TRBV4-1 and TRBJ1-2; 7 positions agree with TRBD1. The CDR3 loop spans 15 amino acids. Germline V gene sequence: CDR1 MGHRA, CDR2 YSYEKL. V dropped 4 bases and J dropped 8; count of bases not matched to a gene: 13. CDR3 sequence reads: CASSRREGALEGYTF. CDR3 bases: TGCGCCAGCAGCCGCCGGGAGGGGGCACTGGAAGGCTACACCTTC.

The rearrangement links TRBV7-9 to TRBJ2-6; D perhaps matches TRBD2 (6 bases). The CDR3 contains 17 residues. In germline, CDR1 is SEHNR, CDR2 FQNEAQ (reference sequence). The V end lost 5 bases, the J end lost 0 bases, and 14 bases lay between the germline ends. CDR3 bases: TGTGCCAGCAGCCAAGGGACTGTAATCTCTGGGGCCAACGTCCTGACTTTC. This gives the protein CASSQGTVISGANVLTF. The full variable domain, with the rest looked up from reference TRBV7-9 and TRBJ2-6, is DTGVSQNPRHKITKRGQNVTFRCDPISEHNRLYWYRQTLGQGPEFLTYFQNEAQLEKSRLLSDRFSAERPKGSFSTLEIQRTEQGDSAMYLCASSQGTVISGANVLTFGAGSRLTVL.

A single count supports this clone. The J gene is TRBJ2-1, the V gene TRBV27, with 9 nucleotides matching TRBD2. Losses at the gene ends were 0 bases for V and 0 bases for J; bases not matched to a gene: 15. Germline loops: CDR1 MNHEY, CDR2 SMNVEV (reference sequence). This CDR3 spans 21 amino acids. The CDR3 DNA follows: TGTGCCAGCAGTTTATCAGCGGGGTGGAAGCGGGAGGCGAGCTCCTACAATGAGCAGTTCTTC. It translates to CASSLSAGWKREASSYNEQFF.

The chain has TRBV5-4 and TRBJ2-7; tentative D call: TRBD2 (7 bases). CDR1 and CDR2 from the germline V gene are SGHNT and YYREEE (reference sequence). The ends were cut back, 4 bases at V and 3 bases at J, with 17 bases in the middle. This CDR3 is 15 amino acids long. The CDR3 loop reads CASSIPRGAVYEQYF. CDR3 DNA sequence: TGTGCCAGCAGCATCCCTCGGGGGGCGGTCTACGAGCAGTACTTC.

This sequence joins TRBV12-3 or TRBV12-4 and TRBJ2-7, with TRBD1 matching 9 bases. The CDR3 is 13 residues long. The ends lost 6 bases at V and 7 bases at J; junction bases unmatched: 7. In DNA form, the CDR3 reads TGTGCCAGCAGAGGGACAGGGTTAGGGGAGCAGTACTTC. It codes for CASRGTGLGEQYF.

This chain connects TRBV3-1 (or the pseudogene TRBV3-2) to TRBJ1-1, with TRBD1 identical over 7 bases. V gave up 6 bases and J gave up 1 base; unmatched junction bases: 11. The CDR3 has 16 residues. Germline assignment: CDR1 LGHDT and CDR2 YNNKEL (reference sequence). DNA of the CDR3: TGTGCCAGCAGGCACACAAGGGGGCTTAGGAACACTGAAGCTTTCTTT. Translating it yields CASRHTRGLRNTEAFF.

This clone is a singleton in its sample. The chain is built from TRBV2 and TRBJ2-5; 9 positions agree with TRBD2. This CDR3 comprises 14 residues. J was trimmed by 0 bases and V by 9 bases; bases with no gene match: 5. CDR1 and CDR2 (germline): SNHLY, FYNNEI. CDR3 bases: TGTGCCAGTCTAATAGCGGGAGACCAAGAGACCCAGTACTTC. This sequence encodes CASLIAGDQETQYF.

CDR3 in DNA: TGTGCCAGCAGGACCCCGGGACTTAATGAGCAGTTCTTC. This sequence encodes CASRTPGLNEQFF. The genes are TRBV6-5 and TRBJ2-1, with D maybe TRBD2 (6 bases). In germline, CDR1 is MNHEY, CDR2 SVGAGI. V lost 6 bases and J lost 7, with 13 bases in between. The CDR3 has 13 residues.

The CDR3 sequence: CSALTDYEQYF. CDR3 nucleotides: TGCAGCGCCCTGACAGATTACGAGCAGTACTTC. This chain links TRBV29-1 with TRBJ2-7; D may be TRBD1 (5 bases). V lost 7 bases to trimming and J lost 4 bases, with 11 bases between them. Germline assignment: CDR1 SQVTM and CDR2 ANQGSEA. CDR3 length: 11 residues.

The chain carries TRBV5-6 and TRBJ1-2, with D possibly matching TRBD1 (6 bases). Trimming took off 0 bases at V and 8 bases at J, with 14 bases between the two ends. There are 14 residues in the CDR3. Germline V gene sequence: CDR1 SGHDT, CDR2 YYEEEE. CDR3 sequence reads: CASSLGDNIGGYTF. In DNA form, the CDR3 reads TGTGCCAGCAGCTTGGGGGACAACATAGGGGGCTACACCTTC.

A word on this clone: In the same sample, other DNA sequences code for this CDR3. V gene TRBV5-4 combines with J gene TRBJ2-1; the match to TRBD2 covers 8 bases. CDR3 size: 15 residues. Trimming removed 2 bases from V and 0 bases from J; junction bases left unmatched: 1. From germline, CDR1 is SGHNT and CDR2 YYREEE (reference sequence). The CDR3 bases are TGTGCCAGCAGCTTCGCGGGAGGCTCCTACAATGAGCAGTTCTTC. Its protein is CASSFAGGSYNEQFF.

Here the CDR3 reads CASSYKQGLWREGNEQFF. CDR3 bases: TGTGCCAGCAGTTACAAACAGGGGCTGTGGCGGGAGGGTAATGAGCAGTTCTTC. The chain is built from TRBV6-2 or TRBV6-3 and TRBJ2-1; 9 bases match TRBD2. V shed 2 bases, J shed 7 bases, and the junction held 15 bases outside the gene matches. The length of the CDR3 is 18 residues. The germline gives CDR1 MNHEY, CDR2 SVGEGT.

The chain combines TRBV3-1 (or the pseudogene TRBV3-2) with TRBJ1-4, with 8 bases aligning to TRBD1. The V gene end was trimmed by 2 bases and the J gene end by 11 bases; junction bases not matched to a gene: 10. Germline CDR1 is LGHDT and CDR2 is YNNKEL (reference sequence). This CDR3 has 15 residues. The CDR3 here is CASSQIDRGPGKLFF. CDR3 coding DNA: TGTGCCAGCAGCCAAATCGACAGGGGACCCGGGAAACTGTTTTTT.

CDR3 residues: CASSENPGQTNEKLFF. The CDR3 coding sequence is TGTGCCAGCAGTGAGAATCCGGGACAGACTAATGAAAAACTGTTTTTT. The rearrangement uses TRBV6-1 and TRBJ1-4; TRBD1 matches at 7 bases. The CDR3 is 16 amino acids. CDR1 is MNHNS, CDR2 SASEGT, per germline. V lost 3 bases to trimming and J lost 2 bases; unmatched junction nucleotides: 6.

V is TRBV7-2 and J is TRBJ2-1; 8 bases fit TRBD2. Looked up from germline, CDR1 is SGHTA and CDR2 is FQGNSA. V shed 2 bases and J 9 bases; nucleotides not matched to a gene: 6. The CDR3 has 14 residues. The CDR3 DNA is TGTGCCAGCAGCTTACGGACTAGCCCGCCTGAGCAGTTCTTC. It is translated as CASSLRTSPPEQFF.

This clone turned up a few times. The V and J genes are TRBV5-1 and TRBJ1-2; TRBD1 matches at 8 bases. Per germline, CDR1 SGHRS and CDR2 YFSETQ. CDR3 length: 12 amino acids. J was trimmed by 8 bases and V by 5 bases; bases with no gene match: 5. Written as DNA, the CDR3 is TGCGCCAGCAGTCGCGACAGGGGAGGCTACACCTTC. It specifies CASSRDRGGYTF. The variable domain in full, completed from reference TRBV5-1 and TRBJ1-2, reads KAGVTQTPRYLIKTRGQQVTLSCSPISGHRSVSWYQQTPGQGLQFLFEYFSETQRNKGNFPGRFSGRQFSNSRSEMNVSTLELGDSALYLCASSRDRGGYTFGSGTRLTVV.

The rearrangement links TRBV15 to TRBJ2-7; TRBD2 might be the D (5 bases). With 0 bases removed from V and 3 bases from J, the gap between germline ends came to 6 bases. CDR1 and CDR2 from the germline V gene are LNHNV and YYDKDF (reference sequence). The CDR3 contains 13 residues. The CDR3 loop is CATSRDEGYEQYF. Here the CDR3 DNA reads TGTGCCACCAGCAGAGATGAGGGCTACGAGCAGTACTTC.

V gene TRBV7-9 combines with J gene TRBJ1-4, with TRBD1 identical over 8 bases. The CDR3 is 14 residues long. Germline values: CDR1 SEHNR, CDR2 FQNEAQ (reference sequence). The J segment lost 7 bases and the V segment lost 5 bases, leaving 6 bases of the junction unmatched. This chain's CDR3 is CASSLGQGGEKLFF. CDR3 nucleotide sequence: TGTGCCAGCAGCCTAGGACAGGGAGGTGAAAAACTGTTTTTT.

This clone was seen a single time. The chain has TRBV7-2 and TRBJ2-7; 10 bases fit TRBD1. CDR1 and CDR2 from the germline V gene are SGHTA and FQGNSA. The J segment lost 3 bases and the V segment lost 5 bases, leaving 4 bases of the junction unmatched. The CDR3 runs 14 residues. The CDR3 here is CASSRTGGDYEQYF. The DNA for the CDR3 is TGTGCCAGCAGCAGGACAGGGGGGGACTACGAGCAGTACTTC.

The chain recombines TRBV7-2 with TRBJ1-1; weak D call: TRBD1 (5 bases). V was trimmed by 0 bases and J by 5 bases, leaving 13 bases between them. CDR3 length: 15 amino acids. Germline CDR1 SGHTA, CDR2 FQGNSA. The CDR3 reads CASSLAEVGGTEAFF. Written as DNA, the CDR3 is TGTGCCAGCAGCTTAGCGGAGGTGGGGGGAACTGAAGCTTTCTTT. Drawing the rest from reference TRBV7-2 and TRBJ1-1, the complete variable domain is GAGVSQSPSNKVTEKGKDVELRCDPISGHTALYWYRQSLGQGLEFLIYFQGNSAPDKSGLPSDRFSAERTGGSVSTLTIQRTQQEDSAVYLCASSLAEVGGTEAFFGQGTRLTVV.

V and J are TRBV27 and TRBJ1-6; maybe TRBD1 (5 bases). The V end lost 8 bases, the J end lost 5 bases, and 19 bases lay between the germline ends. Germline CDR1 MNHEY, CDR2 SMNVEV (reference sequence). The CDR3 is 16 amino acids. CDR3 in amino acids: CASPHEPGTNNSPLHF. In DNA form, the CDR3 reads TGTGCCAGCCCCCATGAACCCGGGACTAATAATTCACCCCTCCACTTT.

The chain couples TRBV6-2 or TRBV6-3 to TRBJ1-5; 9 bases are shared with TRBD1. Trimming took 4 bases from V and 6 from J; bases not matched to a gene: 4. The CDR3 is 14 residues long. Germline lookup yields CDR1 MNHEY and CDR2 SVGEGT. CDR3 DNA: TGTGCCAGCAGTTCGGGACAGGGTTTTCAGCCCCAGCATTTT. Amino acid sequence: CASSSGQGFQPQHF.

The chain links TRBV18 to TRBJ1-4, with D maybe TRBD1 (5 bases). V was shortened by 3 bases and J by 6 bases, with 11 bases between the two germline ends. CDR1 KGHSH and CDR2 LQKENI come from the germline V gene. This CDR3 has 14 residues. CDR3 region: CASSPGQGHEKLFF. CDR3 bases: TGTGCCAGCTCACCCGGACAAGGCCATGAAAAACTGTTTTTT.

As to this clone: Other DNA sequences in the same sample also yield this CDR3. The chain combines TRBV9 with TRBJ2-1; TRBD1 might be the D (5 bases). CDR3 size: 14 residues. V lost 3 bases and J lost 0, with 7 bases in between. CDR1 and CDR2 from the germline V gene are SGDLS and YYNGEE. The CDR3 DNA reads as TGTGCCAGCAGCGGGGGCAGCTCCTACAATGAGCAGTTCTTC. The encoded protein is CASSGGSSYNEQFF. Supplemented by reference TRBV9 and TRBJ2-1, the full variable domain reads DSGVTQTPKHLITATGQRVTLRCSPRSGDLSVYWYQQSLDQGLQFLIQYYNGEERAKGNILERFSAQQFPDLHSELNLSSLELGDSALYFCASSGGSSYNEQFFGPGTRLTVL.